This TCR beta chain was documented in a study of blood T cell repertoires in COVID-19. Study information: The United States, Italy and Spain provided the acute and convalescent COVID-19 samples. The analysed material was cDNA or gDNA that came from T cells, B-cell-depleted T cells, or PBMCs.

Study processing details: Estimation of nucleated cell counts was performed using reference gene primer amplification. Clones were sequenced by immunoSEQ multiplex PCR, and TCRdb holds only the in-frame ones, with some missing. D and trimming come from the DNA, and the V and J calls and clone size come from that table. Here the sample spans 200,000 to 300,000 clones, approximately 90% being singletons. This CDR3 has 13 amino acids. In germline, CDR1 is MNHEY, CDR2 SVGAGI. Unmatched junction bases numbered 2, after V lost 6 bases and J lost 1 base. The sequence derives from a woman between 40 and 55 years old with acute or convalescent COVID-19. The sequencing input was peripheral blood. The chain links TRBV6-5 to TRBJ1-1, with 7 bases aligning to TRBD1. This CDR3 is CASSRGANTEAFF. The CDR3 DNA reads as TGTGCCAGCAGCAGGGGGGCGAACACTGAAGCTTTCTTT.